This TCR beta chain was documented in a study of blood T cell repertoires in COVID-19. Study summary: Specimens from acute and convalescent COVID-19 originated in the United States, Italy and Spain. PBMCs, B-cell-depleted T cells, or T cells provided the cDNA or gDNA that made up the material.

The CDR3 covers 15 residues. CDR1 is SGHTA and CDR2 is FQGTGA in the germline V gene. The V and J ends lost 4 bases and 11 bases respectively, with 18 bases between them. Original data processing: By means of reference gene primer amplification, nucleated cell counts were estimated. Clones were read by immunoSEQ multiplex PCR, and TCRdb kept only the in-frame ones, dropping some. V, J and clone size derive from that table, while D and trimming were established from the DNA sequence. The data contain over 200,000 clones, about 83% of them singletons. Sequencing was performed on peripheral blood. This clonotype originated in a man between 60 and 75 years old who had recovered from COVID-19. The J gene is TRBJ1-6, the V gene TRBV7-3; D is perhaps TRBD1 (6 bases). This CDR3 is CASSSTGTMDAPLHF. The CDR3 coding sequence is TGTGCCAGCAGCTCGACCGGGACAATGGACGCACCCCTCCACTTT.